This T cell receptor (beta chain) was recovered during a study of shared clonotypes between healthy human individuals (dated by TCRdb to the early 2020s). Context from the whole study: The cohort included three men and a couple of women between 18 and 49 years of age. Different laboratories and diverse techniques were used to prepare libraries and sequence TCR repertoires, to increase sequencing depth and limit assay-specific biases. Each donor's leukapheresis produced roughly between about 0.8 and 8.9 billion PBMCs. For each donor, three plates each were used for CD4 naive and CD4 memory, two plates were used for CD8 naive, and one plate was used for CD8 memory. To estimate repertoire size and how much clonotype sharing occurs between individuals, the study deeply sequenced the blood TCR repertoires of roughly 5 healthy adults.

This clone was seen a handful of times. No cognate antigen has been identified for it. One base away there is no much larger clone; base qualities are not given. Cut back by 1 base and 7 bases, the V and J ends lie 10 bases apart. Reading from cysteine to phenylalanine, the CDR3 counts 13 amino acids. Kept here is only the CDR3 DNA, which spans 39 bases and is read in frame from base 1. The germline V gene gives CDR1 as SGHVS and CDR2 as FNYEAQ. What the research found in general, with its limitations: Pairwise subsampling indicated that sequencing depth was expected to affect the degree of clonotype sharing among donors. Naive subsets generally had larger estimated clonotype richness than memory subsets did. Higher generation probabilities were observed for clonotypes shared by all four sorted-subset donors than for non-shared clonotypes. Approximately 5% of naive CD4, around 3.6% of naive CD8, 2.3% of memory CD4, and about 0.4% of memory CD8 clonotypes were shared across several donors. Only blood was sampled, and tissue TCR repertoires likely differ from those in blood. Even with the large sequencing depth, rarefaction of the sorted-subset datasets indicated that sequencing was incomplete. The small number of donors limited the genetic and exposure-history diversity represented.

TCR CDR3 regions were amplified from genomic DNA by multiplex PCR using the deep immunoSEQ assay. Extracted genomic DNA from each cell subset was spread evenly across all wells of several immunoSEQ 96-well plates, with each plate serving as a replicate. For sorted subsets, approximately 190 ng of genomic DNA, equivalent to 25,000 to 35,000 T cell genomes, went into each replicate PCR. Purified libraries were measured with a Qubit 3.0 fluorometer, size-checked on a Bioanalyzer 2100, and measured again with the KAPA Library Quantification kit. Each immunoSEQ 96-well plate was sequenced on its own single-read 150-cycle Illumina NextSeq 550 flow cell. The source study handled its data this way. Because the immunoSEQ output included only junctional sequences and no quality scores, the filtering could not be the same as the filtering used for full-length reads. To assign V/J genes and CDR3, sequences were annotated against IMGT germline references using PyIR, a Python wrapper for IgBLAST v1.9. Reads with weak V/J assignments (E-value above 1e-6), missing CDR3, stop codons, out-of-frame junctions, or ambiguous translated residues were removed. V3J clonotypes were defined as sequences sharing the same inferred V gene, J gene, and CDR3 amino acid sequence. To compute the percentage overlap between repertoires, the number of shared unique clonotypes was divided by the size of the smaller repertoire. Richness of each repertoire was evaluated using RTK rarefaction, the Chao1 estimator, and Recon v2.1 estimates of unobserved clonotypes. OLGA was used to compute generation probabilities for all TCRbeta clonotypes that the gDNA method yielded from several donors. TCRdb holds this immuneACCESS table with in-frame rearrangements only. Some clones are missing; in checked studies, unresolved V genes explain under half, and the rest has no known cause. That table is the source of V, J and clone size, and D and trimming were worked out from the DNA. The table for this sample lists some 1.4 million clones; roughly 96% of them were counted only once. The ten biggest clones cover about 1% of the sample.

The donors were healthy, HIV-negative adults who had no recently reported acute infections or vaccinations. Every donor was a Caucasian adult living in Nashville, Tennessee, USA. CD4+ T cells were enriched through magnetic negative selection, after which naive cells were positively selected on CD45RA and the remaining negative fraction served as the memory subset. After blood collection by leukapheresis, PBMCs were isolated using Ficoll-Histopaque density gradient centrifugation and then cryopreserved in the vapor phase of liquid nitrogen. Analytical flow cytometry was used to check the purity and quantity of every magnetically sorted T cell population. Genomic DNA was isolated from each sorted fraction and quantified by UV absorbance on a Nanodrop 2000c.

Rearrangement joined TRBV7-6 to TRBJ2-5; no D gene is confidently identified. The receptor's source is a man in his thirties or forties in good health. The material sequenced was naive CD4+ T cells sorted from blood. What this sample's cell subset or site label stands for: CD45RA+ positively selected. The CDR3 protein: CASSLEVKATQYF. At the DNA level, the sequence is TGTGCCAGCAGCTTAGAAGTAAAGGCGACCCAGTACTTC.